This is a list of T cell receptor beta chains from one sample in a study of blood T cell repertoires in COVID-19. The assay was immunoSEQ multiplex PCR, and TCRdb's table has in-frame clones only and misses some. The sample comprises a few hundred thousand clones, 75% to 90% of which are singletons, and 3% to 4.5% rests with the top ten. Sample: peripheral blood. The receptors were sampled from a woman aged 18-29 years with acute or convalescent COVID-19. Both conserved end residues are part of each CDR3. A D gene is named only where the DNA matches it firmly. The size of a clone is reported for some rows only, either as once, few or many, or as a class for expanded clones.

CASKQGPMAQGIEAFF TGCGCCAGCAAACAGGGGCCCATGGCGCAGGGGATTGAAGCTTTCTTT TRBD1 - 16 TRBJ1-1 TRBV10-2
CASSQAAGGPDEQFF TGTGCCAGCAGCCAAGCAGCGGGGGGGCCGGATGAGCAGTTCTTC TRBD2 - 15 TRBJ2-1 TRBV4-2
CASSPLAGEINEQFF TGCGCCAGCAGTCCCTTAGCGGGGGAGATCAATGAGCAGTTCTTC TRBD2 - 15 TRBJ2-1 TRBV23-1
CASRDRVETQYF TGTGCCAGCAGAGACAGGGTAGAGACCCAGTACTTC TRBD1 - 12 TRBJ2-5 TRBV2
CASSFGTGNEKLFF TGTGCCAGCAGTTTTGGGACAGGGAATGAAAAACTGTTTTTT TRBD1 - 14 TRBJ1-4 TRBV28
CASSYLAGNTGELFF TGTGCCAGCAGTTATCTAGCGGGGAACACCGGGGAGCTGTTTTTT TRBD2 - 15 TRBJ2-2 TRBV6-5
CASSFKERRGSYEQYF TGTGCCAGCAGCTTTAAGGAGCGGCGGGGATCCTACGAGCAGTACTTC - once 16 TRBJ2-7 TRBV11-2
CASSSAPTGFYTEAFF TGTGCCAGCAGTTCAGCCCCTACAGGGTTCTACACTGAAGCTTTCTTT - few 16 TRBJ1-1 TRBV6-5
CASLRGGARLAEAFF TGTGCCTCGCTTCGGGGGGGCGCGAGATTGGCTGAAGCTTTCTTT - - 15 TRBJ1-1 TRBV30
CASSPSFIEGSFF TGTGCCAGCAGCCCCTCTTTTATCGAGGGATCTTTCTTT - - 13 TRBJ1-1 TRBV9
CASSSQPGQWNTEAFF TGTGCCAGCAGCTCTCAACCGGGACAGTGGAACACTGAAGCTTTCTTT TRBD1 - 16 TRBJ1-1 TRBV7-9
CASSLGPGTGRYEQFF TGTGCCAGCAGCTTAGGGCCCGGGACAGGGAGGTATGAGCAGTTCTTC TRBD1 once 16 TRBJ2-1 TRBV7-9
CASREPSGNTIYF TGTGCCAGCAGGGAGCCCTCCGGAAACACCATATATTTT - - 13 TRBJ1-3 TRBV12-3/TRBV12-4
CASSQERGGAADTQYF TGTGCCAGCAGCCAAGAGAGAGGGGGCGCGGCAGATACGCAGTATTTT TRBD1 - 16 TRBJ2-3 TRBV3-1/TRBV3-2
CASSIDEGARTEAFF TGTGCCAGTAGTATAGATGAGGGGGCGAGGACTGAAGCTTTCTTT TRBD1 - 15 TRBJ1-1 TRBV19
CASSSGDRGTYNQPQHF TGTGCCAGCAGTTCGGGGGACAGGGGGACCTACAATCAGCCCCAGCATTTT TRBD1 - 17 TRBJ1-5 TRBV27
CASSVSGDTQYF TGTGCCAGCAGTGTTTCCGGGGATACGCAGTATTTT - - 12 TRBJ2-3 TRBV2
CASSHDRTATNEKLFF TGTGCCAGCAGCCATGACCGGACAGCAACTAATGAAAAACTGTTTTTT - - 16 TRBJ1-4 TRBV3-1/TRBV3-2
CASSSARTETSYGYTF TGTGCCAGCAGCTCCGCCCGGACAGAAACCTCCTATGGCTACACCTTC - once 16 TRBJ1-2 TRBV7-9
CASETGVTNEKLFF TGTGCCAGCGAGACAGGGGTGACTAATGAAAAACTGTTTTTT TRBD1 - 14 TRBJ1-4 TRBV6-5
CASSLGSGRFSYEQYF TGTGCCAGCAGCTTGGGTAGCGGGAGATTCTCCTACGAGCAGTACTTC TRBD2 - 16 TRBJ2-7 TRBV11-2
CASSEARRALIEQFF TGTGCCAGCAGTGAAGCGCGGCGGGCTCTCATTGAGCAGTTCTTC - - 15 TRBJ2-1 TRBV6-1
CSVLNTGELFF TGCAGCGTTCTCAACACCGGGGAGCTGTTTTTT - - 11 TRBJ2-2 TRBV29-1
CASSSEGTGNSPLHF TGTGCCAGCAGTTCGGAGGGGACAGGCAATTCACCCCTCCACTTT TRBD1 - 15 TRBJ1-6 TRBV6-5
CATSTDRASQPQHF TGTGCCACCAGCACCGACAGGGCCTCTCAGCCCCAGCATTTT TRBD1 - 14 TRBJ1-5 TRBV15
CASSLGRSFSTDTQYF TGCGCCAGCAGCTTGGGTAGGAGCTTTAGCACAGATACGCAGTATTTT - - 16 TRBJ2-3 TRBV5-1
CAISRDRGHSNYGYTF TGTGCCATCAGCAGGGACAGGGGACATAGTAACTATGGCTACACCTTC TRBD1 - 16 TRBJ1-2 TRBV10-3
CATSFPAGGVEQFF TGTGCCACCAGCTTCCCAGCGGGAGGGGTTGAGCAGTTCTTC TRBD2 - 14 TRBJ2-1 TRBV15
CASSDRGQGQETQYF TGTGCCAGCAGCGACAGAGGACAGGGTCAAGAGACCCAGTACTTC TRBD1 - 15 TRBJ2-5 TRBV2
CASGLGTGLNTIYF TGCGCCAGCGGGTTGGGAACAGGGCTGAACACCATATATTTT - - 14 TRBJ1-3 TRBV10-2
CAISESLGLYGYTF TGTGCCATCAGTGAGTCCTTGGGGCTCTATGGCTACACCTTC - - 14 TRBJ1-2 TRBV10-3
CATAMAGGTTFSSYNEQFF TGTGCCACCGCTATGGCTGGAGGGACTACTTTCAGCTCCTACAATGAGCAGTTCTTC TRBD2 - 19 TRBJ2-1 TRBV9
CASSWRAGYNEQFF TGTGCCAGCAGCTGGAGGGCCGGTTACAATGAGCAGTTCTTC - - 14 TRBJ2-1 TRBV11-1
CASSQAWTGSNEKLFF TGTGCCAGCAGCCAGGCCTGGACAGGATCTAATGAAAAACTGTTTTTT TRBD1 - 16 TRBJ1-4 TRBV14
CASSSPTSGRLYEQYF TGTGCCAGCAGCTCGCCGACTAGCGGGAGACTTTACGAGCAGTACTTC TRBD2 - 16 TRBJ2-7 TRBV5-6
CASRGQANTEAFF TGTGCCAGCAGGGGACAGGCGAACACTGAAGCTTTCTTT TRBD1 - 13 TRBJ1-1 TRBV25-1
CASTPGGGLQETQYF TGTGCCAGCACCCCGGGGGGGGGTCTCCAAGAGACCCAGTACTTC TRBD2 - 15 TRBJ2-5 TRBV6-5
CASSSHMGLYEQYF TGTGCCAGCAGCTCACACATGGGGCTGTACGAGCAGTACTTC - - 14 TRBJ2-7 TRBV6-2/TRBV6-3
CASQNDRVGEKLFF TGTGCCAGCCAAAACGACAGGGTTGGGGAAAAACTGTTTTTT TRBD1 - 14 TRBJ1-4 TRBV18
CASSLQLAGGAVNEQFF TGTGCCAGCAGCTTACAACTAGCGGGGGGTGCGGTGAATGAGCAGTTCTTC TRBD2 - 17 TRBJ2-1 TRBV7-8
CASSLGLAGVTGELFF TGTGCCAGCTCCCTAGGACTAGCGGGAGTCACCGGGGAGCTGTTTTTT TRBD2 - 16 TRBJ2-2 TRBV18
CASSSTGGSTHNYGYTF TGTGCCAGCTCGTCAACAGGGGGGTCAACGCATAACTATGGCTACACCTTC TRBD1 - 17 TRBJ1-2 TRBV18
CASSVGARADTQYF TGTGCCAGCAGCGTAGGAGCCCGGGCAGATACGCAGTATTTT - - 14 TRBJ2-3 TRBV9
CASSQGIGAAGELFF TGTGCCAGCAGCCAAGGTATAGGGGCGGCCGGGGAGCTGTTTTTT - - 15 TRBJ2-2 TRBV4-2
CASSTRGNNSPLHF TGTGCCAGCAGTACCCGGGGGAATAATTCACCCCTCCACTTT - - 14 TRBJ1-6 TRBV27
CAWSQVDSHNSPLHF TGTGCCTGGAGTCAGGTGGACAGTCATAATTCACCCCTCCACTTT - few 15 TRBJ1-6 TRBV30
CASSPLSGSYNEQFF TGTGCCAGCAGCCCACTCAGCGGGAGTTACAATGAGCAGTTCTTC TRBD2 - 15 TRBJ2-1 TRBV11-2
CASSQVPGQSLYGYTF TGCGCCAGCAGCCAGGTACCGGGACAGTCTCTCTATGGCTACACCTTC TRBD1 - 16 TRBJ1-2 TRBV4-1